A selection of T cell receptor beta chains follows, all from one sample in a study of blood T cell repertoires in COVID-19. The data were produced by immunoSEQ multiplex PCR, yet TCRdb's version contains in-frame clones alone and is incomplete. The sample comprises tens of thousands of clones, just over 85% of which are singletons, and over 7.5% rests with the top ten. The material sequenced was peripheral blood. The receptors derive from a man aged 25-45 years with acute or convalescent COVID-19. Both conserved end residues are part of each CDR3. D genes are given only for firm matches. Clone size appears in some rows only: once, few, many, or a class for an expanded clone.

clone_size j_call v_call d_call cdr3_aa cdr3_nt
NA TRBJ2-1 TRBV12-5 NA CASGFWGEQFF TGTGCTAGTGGTTTTTGGGGCGAGCAGTTCTTC
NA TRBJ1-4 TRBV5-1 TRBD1 CASSSGTGQEKLFF TGCGCCAGCAGCTCCGGGACAGGGCAGGAAAAACTGTTTTTT
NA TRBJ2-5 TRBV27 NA CASREGNGQETQYF TGTGCCAGCAGGGAGGGGAACGGGCAAGAGACCCAGTACTTC
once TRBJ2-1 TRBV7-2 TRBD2 CASRARGGEQFF TGTGCCAGCAGAGCCCGGGGGGGTGAGCAGTTCTTC
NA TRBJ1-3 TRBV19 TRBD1 CASSRRTGLRENTIYF TGTGCCAGTAGTCGCCGGACAGGCCTGCGAGAAAACACCATATATTTT
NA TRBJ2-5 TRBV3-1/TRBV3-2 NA CASSLNQETQYF TGTGCCAGCAGCTTAAATCAGGAGACCCAGTACTTC
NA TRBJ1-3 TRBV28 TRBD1 CASSPTGGVSGNTIYF TGTGCCAGCAGTCCCACAGGGGGAGTTTCTGGAAACACCATATATTTT
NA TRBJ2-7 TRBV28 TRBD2 CASSLGTRNWEYF TGTGCCAGCAGTTTGGGGACTAGGAATTGGGAGTACTTC
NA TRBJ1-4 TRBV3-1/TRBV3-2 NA CASSSEAEKLFF TGTGCCAGCAGCTCAGAGGCCGAAAAACTGTTTTTT
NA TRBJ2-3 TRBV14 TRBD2 CASSPLRGGTSTDTQYF TGTGCCAGCAGCCCATTACGGGGAGGGACTAGCACAGATACGCAGTATTTT
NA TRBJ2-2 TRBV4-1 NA CASSQGSGRSSPELFF TGCGCCAGCAGCCAGGGGAGCGGACGCTCTTCACCGGAGCTGTTTTTT
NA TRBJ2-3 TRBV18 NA CASSPGDSTYTDTQYF TGTGCCAGCTCACCAGGCGATAGCACCTACACAGATACGCAGTATTTT
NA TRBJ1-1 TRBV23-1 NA CASSQGPNTEAFF TGCGCCAGCAGTCAGGGGCCGAACACTGAAGCTTTCTTT
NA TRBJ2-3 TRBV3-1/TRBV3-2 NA CASSQGGGTDTQYF TGTGCCAGCAGCCAAGGGGGGGGCACAGATACGCAGTATTTT
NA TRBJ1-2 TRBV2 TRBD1 CATRDREDPNYGYTF TGTGCCACACGGGACAGGGAAGATCCTAACTATGGCTACACCTTC
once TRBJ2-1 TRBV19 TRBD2 CASNRVAGGSSYNEQFF TGTGCCAGTAACCGGGTAGCGGGAGGGAGCTCCTACAATGAGCAGTTCTTC
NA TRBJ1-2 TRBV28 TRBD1 CASSIRTGLNTF TGTGCCAGCAGTATCAGGACAGGGCTTAACACCTTC
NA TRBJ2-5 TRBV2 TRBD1 CASGPDRGWETQYF TGTGCCAGCGGGCCAGACAGGGGGTGGGAGACCCAGTACTTC
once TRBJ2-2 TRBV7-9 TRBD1 CASSLATGGTGELFF TGTGCCAGCAGCTTAGCAACAGGGGGAACCGGGGAGCTGTTTTTT
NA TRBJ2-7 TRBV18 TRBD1 CASSFDRGGEQYF TGTGCCAGCTCATTCGACAGGGGGGGCGAGCAGTACTTC
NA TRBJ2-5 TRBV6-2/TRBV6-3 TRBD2 CASSPTGTSGRMVETQYF TGTGCCAGCAGCCCTACCGGGACTAGCGGGAGGATGGTGGAGACCCAGTACTTC
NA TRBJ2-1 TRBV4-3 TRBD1 CASSQGAGGHNEQFF TGCGCCAGCAGCCAAGGGGCAGGGGGACACAATGAGCAGTTCTTC
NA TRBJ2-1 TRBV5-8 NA CASSFPRGTNNEQFF TGTGCCAGCAGCTTTCCTCGGGGTACGAACAATGAGCAGTTCTTC
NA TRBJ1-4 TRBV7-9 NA CASRGGEKLFF TGTGCCAGCAGGGGCGGGGAAAAACTGTTTTTT